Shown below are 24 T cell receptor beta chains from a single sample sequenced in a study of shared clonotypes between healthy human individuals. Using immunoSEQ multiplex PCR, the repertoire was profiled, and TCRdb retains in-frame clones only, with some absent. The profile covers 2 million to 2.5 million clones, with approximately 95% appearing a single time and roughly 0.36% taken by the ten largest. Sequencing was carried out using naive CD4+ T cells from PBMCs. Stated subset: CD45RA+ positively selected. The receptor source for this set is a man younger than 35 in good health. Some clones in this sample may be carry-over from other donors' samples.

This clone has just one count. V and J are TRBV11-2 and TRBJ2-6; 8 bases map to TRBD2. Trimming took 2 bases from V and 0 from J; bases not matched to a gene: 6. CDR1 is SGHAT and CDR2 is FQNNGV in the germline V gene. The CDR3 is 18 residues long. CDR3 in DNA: TGTGCCAGCAGCTTACTAGCGGGCCAAAACTCTGGGGCCAACGTCCTGACTTTC. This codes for CASSLLAGQNSGANVLTF.

CDR3 protein: CASSFSGVLLTEAFF. As DNA, the CDR3 is TGTGCCAGCAGTTTTTCGGGTGTGCTCCTCACTGAAGCTTTCTTT. The gene calls are TRBV28 and TRBJ1-1; D remains unclear. V gave up 3 bases and J gave up 4 bases, with 15 bases separating them. CDR3 length equals 15 residues. CDR1 and CDR2 from the germline V gene are MDHEN and SYDVKM.

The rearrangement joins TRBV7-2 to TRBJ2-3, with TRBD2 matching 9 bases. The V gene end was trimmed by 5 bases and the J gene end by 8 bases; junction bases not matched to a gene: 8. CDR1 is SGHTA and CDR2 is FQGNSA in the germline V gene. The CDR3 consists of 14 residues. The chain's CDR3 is CASSTSSGIGTQYF. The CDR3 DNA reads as TGTGCCAGCAGCACCTCTAGCGGGATAGGTACGCAGTATTTT. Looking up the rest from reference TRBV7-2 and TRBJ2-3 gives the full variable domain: GAGVSQSPSNKVTEKGKDVELRCDPISGHTALYWYRQSLGQGLEFLIYFQGNSAPDKSGLPSDRFSAERTGGSVSTLTIQRTQQEDSAVYLCASSTSSGIGTQYFGPGTRLTVL.

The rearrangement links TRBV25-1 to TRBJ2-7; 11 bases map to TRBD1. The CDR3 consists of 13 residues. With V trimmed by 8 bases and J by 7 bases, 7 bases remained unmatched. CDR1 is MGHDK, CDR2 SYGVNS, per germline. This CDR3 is CASADRGLQEQYF. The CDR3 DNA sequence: TGTGCCAGCGCGGACAGGGGGCTTCAAGAGCAGTACTTC.

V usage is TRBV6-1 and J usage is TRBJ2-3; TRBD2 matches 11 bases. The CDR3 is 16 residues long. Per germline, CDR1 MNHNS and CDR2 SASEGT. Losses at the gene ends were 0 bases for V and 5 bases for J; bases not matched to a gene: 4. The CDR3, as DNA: TGTGCCAGCAGTGAAGCACTAGCGGGAGCGGAAGATACGCAGTATTTT. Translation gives CASSEALAGAEDTQYF.

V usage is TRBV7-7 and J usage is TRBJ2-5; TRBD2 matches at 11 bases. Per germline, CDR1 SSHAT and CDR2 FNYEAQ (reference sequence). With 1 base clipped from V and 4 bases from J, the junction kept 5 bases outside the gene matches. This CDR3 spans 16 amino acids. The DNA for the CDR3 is TGTGCCAGCAGCTTAGAGAGACTAGCGGGACGAGAGACCCAGTACTTC. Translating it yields CASSLERLAGRETQYF.

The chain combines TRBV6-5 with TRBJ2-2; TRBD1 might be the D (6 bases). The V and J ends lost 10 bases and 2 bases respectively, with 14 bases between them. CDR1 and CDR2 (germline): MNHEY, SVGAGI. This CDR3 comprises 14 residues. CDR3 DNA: TGTGCCACGACCGGACAGATAAACACCGGGGAGCTGTTTTTT. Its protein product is CATTGQINTGELFF.

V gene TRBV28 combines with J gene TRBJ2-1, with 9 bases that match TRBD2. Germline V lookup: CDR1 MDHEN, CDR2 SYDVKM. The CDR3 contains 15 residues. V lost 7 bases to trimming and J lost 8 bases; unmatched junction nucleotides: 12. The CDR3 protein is CASKASGMPSHEQFF. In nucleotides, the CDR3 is TGTGCCAGCAAAGCTAGCGGGATGCCCTCCCATGAGCAGTTCTTC.

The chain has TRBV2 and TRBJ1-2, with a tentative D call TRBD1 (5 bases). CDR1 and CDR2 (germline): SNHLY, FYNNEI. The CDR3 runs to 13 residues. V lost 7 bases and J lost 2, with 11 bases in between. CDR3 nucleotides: TGTGCCAGCACAAGACAGCAAAACTATGGCTACACCTTC. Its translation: CASTRQQNYGYTF. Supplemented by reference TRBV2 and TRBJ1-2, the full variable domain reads EPEVTQTPSHQVTQMGQEVILRCVPISNHLYFYWYRQILGQKVEFLVSFYNNEISEKSEIFDDQFSVERPDGSNFTLKIRSTKLEDSAMYFCASTRQQNYGYTFGSGTRLTVV.

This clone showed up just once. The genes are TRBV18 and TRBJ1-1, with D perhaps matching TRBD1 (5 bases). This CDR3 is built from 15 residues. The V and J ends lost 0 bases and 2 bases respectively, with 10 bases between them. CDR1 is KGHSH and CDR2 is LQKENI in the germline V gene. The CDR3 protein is CASSPPGRTNTEAFF. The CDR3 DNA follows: TGTGCCAGCTCACCACCGGGACGGACCAACACTGAAGCTTTCTTT. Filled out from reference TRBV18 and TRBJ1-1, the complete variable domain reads NAGVMQNPRHLVRRRGQEARLRCSPMKGHSHVYWYRQLPEEGLKFMVYLQKENIIDESGMPKERFSAEFPKEGPSILRIQQVVRGDSAAYFCASSPPGRTNTEAFFGQGTRLTVV.

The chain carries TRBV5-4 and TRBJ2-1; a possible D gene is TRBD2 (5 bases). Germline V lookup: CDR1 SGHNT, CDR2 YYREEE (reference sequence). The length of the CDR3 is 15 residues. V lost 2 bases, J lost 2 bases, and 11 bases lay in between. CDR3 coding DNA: TGTGCCAGCAGCTTAGGGAGAGGTGCCTACAATGAGCAGTTCTTC. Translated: CASSLGRGAYNEQFF.

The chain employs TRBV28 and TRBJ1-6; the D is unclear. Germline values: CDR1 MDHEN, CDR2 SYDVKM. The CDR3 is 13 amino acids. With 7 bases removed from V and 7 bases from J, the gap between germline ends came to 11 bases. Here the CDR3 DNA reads TGTGCCAGCAATCAACCCCTCAATTCACCCCTCCACTTT. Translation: CASNQPLNSPLHF.

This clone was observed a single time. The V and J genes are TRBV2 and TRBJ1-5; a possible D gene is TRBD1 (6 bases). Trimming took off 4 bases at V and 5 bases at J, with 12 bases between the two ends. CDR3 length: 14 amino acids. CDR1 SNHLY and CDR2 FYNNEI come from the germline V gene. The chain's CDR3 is CASSGQPGDQPQHF. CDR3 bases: TGTGCCAGCAGTGGACAGCCAGGGGATCAGCCCCAGCATTTT.

The CDR3 reads CASSLRDSSYNEQFF. As DNA, the CDR3 is TGTGCCAGCAGCTTGCGGGATTCCTCCTACAATGAGCAGTTCTTC. The rearrangement uses TRBV5-4 and TRBJ2-1; perhaps TRBD2 as D (5 bases). Per the germline V gene, CDR1 is SGHNT and CDR2 is YYREEE (reference sequence). V lost 1 base and J lost 0, with 8 bases in between. The CDR3 has 15 amino acids.

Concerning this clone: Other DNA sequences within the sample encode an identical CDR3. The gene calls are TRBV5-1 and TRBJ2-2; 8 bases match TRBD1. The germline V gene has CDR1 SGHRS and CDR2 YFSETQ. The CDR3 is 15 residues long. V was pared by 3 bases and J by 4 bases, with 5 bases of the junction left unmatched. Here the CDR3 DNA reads TGCGCCAGCAGCTCCGGGACAGGACGCACCGGGGAGCTGTTTTTT. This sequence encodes CASSSGTGRTGELFF.

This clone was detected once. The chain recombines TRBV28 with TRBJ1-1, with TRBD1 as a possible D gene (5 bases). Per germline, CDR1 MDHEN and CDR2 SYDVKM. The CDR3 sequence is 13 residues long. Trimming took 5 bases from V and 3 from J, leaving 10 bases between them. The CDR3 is CASSGGAYTEAFF. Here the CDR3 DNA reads TGTGCCAGCAGTGGCGGGGCTTACACTGAAGCTTTCTTT.

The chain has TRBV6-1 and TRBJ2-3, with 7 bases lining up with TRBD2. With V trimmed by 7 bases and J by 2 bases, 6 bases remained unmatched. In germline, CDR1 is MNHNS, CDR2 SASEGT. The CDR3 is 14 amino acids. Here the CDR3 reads CASTRLATTDTQYF. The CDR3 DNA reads TGTGCCAGCACCAGACTAGCCACCACAGATACGCAGTATTTT.

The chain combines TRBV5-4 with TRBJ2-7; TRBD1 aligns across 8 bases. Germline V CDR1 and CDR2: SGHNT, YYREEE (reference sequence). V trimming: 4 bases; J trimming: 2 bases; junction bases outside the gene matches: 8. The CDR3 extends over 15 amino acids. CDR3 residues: CASSGRQGMTYEQYF. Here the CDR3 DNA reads TGTGCCAGCAGCGGGAGACAGGGGATGACCTACGAGCAGTACTTC.

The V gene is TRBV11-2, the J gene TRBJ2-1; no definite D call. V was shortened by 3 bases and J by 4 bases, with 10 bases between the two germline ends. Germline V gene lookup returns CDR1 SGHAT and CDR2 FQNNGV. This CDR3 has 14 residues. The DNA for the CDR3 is TGTGCCAGCAGCTTGTTAGGGCAGTACAATGAGCAGTTCTTC. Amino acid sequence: CASSLLGQYNEQFF.

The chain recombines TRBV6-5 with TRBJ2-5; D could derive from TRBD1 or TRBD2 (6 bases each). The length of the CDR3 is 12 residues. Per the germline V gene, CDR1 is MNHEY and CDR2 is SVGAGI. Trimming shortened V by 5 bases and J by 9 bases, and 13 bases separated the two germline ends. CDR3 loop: CASSAGGTPQYF. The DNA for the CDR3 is TGTGCCAGCAGTGCCGGAGGGACACCCCAGTACTTC.

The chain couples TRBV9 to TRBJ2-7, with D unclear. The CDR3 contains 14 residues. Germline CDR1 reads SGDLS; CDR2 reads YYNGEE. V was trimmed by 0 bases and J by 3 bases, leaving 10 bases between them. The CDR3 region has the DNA TGTGCCAGCAGCGTAGGCAAGGGCAACTACGAGCAGTACTTC. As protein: CASSVGKGNYEQYF.

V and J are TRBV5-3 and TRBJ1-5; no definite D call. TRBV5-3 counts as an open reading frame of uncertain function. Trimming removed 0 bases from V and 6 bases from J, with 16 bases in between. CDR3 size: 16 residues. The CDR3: CARSLARASDRQPQHF. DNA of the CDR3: TGTGCCAGAAGCTTGGCCCGGGCTTCCGATCGTCAGCCCCAGCATTTT.

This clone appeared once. CDR3 sequence: CASGAGAGFQETQYF. The CDR3 bases are TGCGCCAGCGGGGCGGGAGCGGGTTTCCAAGAGACCCAGTACTTC. V usage is TRBV5-1 and J usage is TRBJ2-5, with TRBD2 identical over 7 bases. The trim removed 7 bases at V and 1 base at J, leaving 10 bases unmatched. CDR1 is SGHRS and CDR2 is YFSETQ in the germline V gene. The CDR3 is 15 amino acids. Full variable domain (missing parts from reference TRBV5-1 and TRBJ2-5): KAGVTQTPRYLIKTRGQQVTLSCSPISGHRSVSWYQQTPGQGLQFLFEYFSETQRNKGNFPGRFSGRQFSNSRSEMNVSTLELGDSALYLCASGAGAGFQETQYFGPGTRLLVL.

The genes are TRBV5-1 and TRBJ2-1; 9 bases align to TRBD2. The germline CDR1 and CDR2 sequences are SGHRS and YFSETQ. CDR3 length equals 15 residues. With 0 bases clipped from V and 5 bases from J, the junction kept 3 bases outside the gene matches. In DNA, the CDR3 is TGCGCCAGCAGCTTGGGGTCTAGCGGGGACAATGAGCAGTTCTTC. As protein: CASSLGSSGDNEQFF.